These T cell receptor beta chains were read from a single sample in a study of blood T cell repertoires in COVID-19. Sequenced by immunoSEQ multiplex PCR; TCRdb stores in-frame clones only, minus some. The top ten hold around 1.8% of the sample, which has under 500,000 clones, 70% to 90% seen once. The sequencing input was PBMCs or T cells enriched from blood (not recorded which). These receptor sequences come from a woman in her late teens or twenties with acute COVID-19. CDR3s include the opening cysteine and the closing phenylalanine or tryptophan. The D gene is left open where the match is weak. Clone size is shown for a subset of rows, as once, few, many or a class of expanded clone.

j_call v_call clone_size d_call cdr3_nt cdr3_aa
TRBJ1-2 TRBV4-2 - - TGTGCCAGCAGCCAAAGTCGGGACATCGTACTCTATGGCTACACCTTC CASSQSRDIVLYGYTF
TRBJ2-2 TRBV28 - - TGTGCCAGCAGTTCCAAGACTAGAACACTAACCGGGGAGCTGTTTTTT CASSSKTRTLTGELFF
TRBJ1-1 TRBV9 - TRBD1 TGTGCCAGCAGCCCCGAAAGGACAGGGGGCTCTAACACTGAAGCTTTCTTT CASSPERTGGSNTEAFF
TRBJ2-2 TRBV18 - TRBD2 TGTGCCAGCTCGCCTCTAGCGGGAGTGTACACCGGGGAGCTGTTTTTT CASSPLAGVYTGELFF
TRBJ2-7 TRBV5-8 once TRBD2 TGTGCCAGCAGCCTGGGACTAGCGGGAGTTTCCAGCTCCTACGAGCAGTACTTC CASSLGLAGVSSSYEQYF
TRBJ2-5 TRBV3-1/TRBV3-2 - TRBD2 TGTGCCAGCAGCCAATCCCGGGGGGGCCGGGAGACCCAGTACTTC CASSQSRGGRETQYF
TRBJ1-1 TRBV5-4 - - TGTGCCAGCAGCAGCGGGGCCCTAGGGACTGAAGCTTTCTTT CASSSGALGTEAFF
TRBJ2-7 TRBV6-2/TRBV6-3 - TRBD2 TGTGCCAGCAGTTACTGGTCGGAGCGGGGAAAGGGCACCTACGAGCAGTACTTC CASSYWSERGKGTYEQYF
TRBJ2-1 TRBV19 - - TGTGCCAGTAGTCGCCTAGCTTCCCCATACAATGAGCAGTTCTTC CASSRLASPYNEQFF
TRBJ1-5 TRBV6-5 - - TGTGCCAGCAGTTCACACGATCAGCCCCAGCATTTT CASSSHDQPQHF